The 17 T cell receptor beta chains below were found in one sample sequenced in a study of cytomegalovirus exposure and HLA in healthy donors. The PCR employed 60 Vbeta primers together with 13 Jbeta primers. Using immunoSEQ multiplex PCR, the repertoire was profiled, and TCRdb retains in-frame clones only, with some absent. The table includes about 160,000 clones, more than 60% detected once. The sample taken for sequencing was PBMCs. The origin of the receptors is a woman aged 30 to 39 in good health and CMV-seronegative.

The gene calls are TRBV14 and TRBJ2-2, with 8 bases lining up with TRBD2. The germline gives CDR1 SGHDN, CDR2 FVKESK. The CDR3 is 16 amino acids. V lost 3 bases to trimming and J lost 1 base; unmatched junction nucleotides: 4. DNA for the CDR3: TGTGCCAGCAGCCATACGGGGGGGTTGAACACCGGGGAGCTGTTTTTT. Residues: CASSHTGGLNTGELFF.

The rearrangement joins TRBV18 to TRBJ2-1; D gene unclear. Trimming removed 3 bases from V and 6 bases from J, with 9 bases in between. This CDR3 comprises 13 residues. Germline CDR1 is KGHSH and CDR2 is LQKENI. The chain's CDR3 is CASSPFDSNEQFF. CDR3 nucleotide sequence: TGTGCCAGCTCACCGTTTGATAGCAATGAGCAGTTCTTC.

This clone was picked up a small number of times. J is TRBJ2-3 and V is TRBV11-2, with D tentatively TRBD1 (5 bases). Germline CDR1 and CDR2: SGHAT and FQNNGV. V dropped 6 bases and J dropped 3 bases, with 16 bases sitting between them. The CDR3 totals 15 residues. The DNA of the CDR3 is TGTGCCAGCAGTAGGGCCGGGCAGGGAACAGATACGCAGTATTTT. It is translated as CASSRAGQGTDTQYF.

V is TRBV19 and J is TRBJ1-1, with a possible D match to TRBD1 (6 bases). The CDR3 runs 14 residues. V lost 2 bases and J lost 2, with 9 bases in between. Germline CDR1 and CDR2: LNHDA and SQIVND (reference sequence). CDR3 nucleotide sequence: TGTGCCAGTAGTATACAGGGGTACAACACTGAAGCTTTCTTT. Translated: CASSIQGYNTEAFF.

CDR3 coding DNA: TGTGCCAGCAGCTTATCAACATACGAGCAGTACTTC. Residues: CASSLSTYEQYF. The rearrangement joins TRBV7-2 to TRBJ2-7, with D hard to call. Germline assignment: CDR1 SGHTA and CDR2 FQGNSA. This CDR3 region has 12 residues. V lost 2 bases and J lost 4, with 6 bases in between.

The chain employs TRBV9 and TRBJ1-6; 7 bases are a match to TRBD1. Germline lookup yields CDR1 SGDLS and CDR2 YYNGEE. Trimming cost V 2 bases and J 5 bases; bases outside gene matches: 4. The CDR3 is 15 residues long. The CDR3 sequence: CASSVSGGNNSPLHF. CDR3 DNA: TGTGCCAGCAGCGTGTCAGGGGGAAATAATTCACCCCTCCACTTT.

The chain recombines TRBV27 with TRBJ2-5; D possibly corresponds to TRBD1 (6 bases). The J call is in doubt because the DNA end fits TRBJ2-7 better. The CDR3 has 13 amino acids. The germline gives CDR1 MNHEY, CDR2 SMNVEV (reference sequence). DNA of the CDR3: TGTGCCAGCAGTCGGACAGCCGCCTACGAGCAGTACTTC. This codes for CASSRTAAYEQYF.

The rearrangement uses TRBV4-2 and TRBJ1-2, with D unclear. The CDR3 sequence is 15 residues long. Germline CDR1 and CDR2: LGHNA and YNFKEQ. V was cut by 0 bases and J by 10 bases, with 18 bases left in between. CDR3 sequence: CASSQDGQVANVYTF. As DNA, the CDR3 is TGTGCCAGCAGCCAAGATGGGCAGGTGGCTAATGTCTACACCTTC.

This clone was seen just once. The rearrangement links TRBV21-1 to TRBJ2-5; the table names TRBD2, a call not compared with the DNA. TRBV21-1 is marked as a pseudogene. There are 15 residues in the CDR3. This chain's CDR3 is CASSNGGGRVETQYF. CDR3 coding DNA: TGTGCCAGCAGCAACGGGGGGGGCAGGGTAGAGACCCAGTACTTC.

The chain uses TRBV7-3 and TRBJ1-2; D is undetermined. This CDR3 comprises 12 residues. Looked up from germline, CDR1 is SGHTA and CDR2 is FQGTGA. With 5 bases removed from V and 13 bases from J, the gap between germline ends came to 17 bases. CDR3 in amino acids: CASSPREGRVTF. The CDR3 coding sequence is TGTGCCAGCAGCCCCCGGGAAGGGAGGGTCACCTTC.

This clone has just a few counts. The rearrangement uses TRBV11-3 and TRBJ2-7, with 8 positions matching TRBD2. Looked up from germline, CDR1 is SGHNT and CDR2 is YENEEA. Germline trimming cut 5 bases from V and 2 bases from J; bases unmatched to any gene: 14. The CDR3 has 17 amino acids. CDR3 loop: CASSQTPVSGGAYEQYF. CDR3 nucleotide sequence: TGTGCCAGCAGCCAAACACCCGTGAGCGGGGGAGCCTACGAGCAGTACTTC.

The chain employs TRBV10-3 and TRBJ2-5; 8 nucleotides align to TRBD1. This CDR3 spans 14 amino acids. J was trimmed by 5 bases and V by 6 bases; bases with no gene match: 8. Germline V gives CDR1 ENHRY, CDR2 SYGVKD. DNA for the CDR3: TGTGCCATCAGCCGACAGGGGTCGGTGGAGACCCAGTACTTC. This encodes CAISRQGSVETQYF.

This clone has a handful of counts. The CDR3 is CASSPPGLDEKLFF. DNA of the CDR3: TGTGCCAGCAGTCCCCCAGGCTTAGATGAAAAACTGTTTTTT. The V and J genes are TRBV28 and TRBJ1-4; no clear D gene. Looked up from germline, CDR1 is MDHEN and CDR2 is SYDVKM. This CDR3 has 14 residues. The V gene lost 5 bases and the J gene lost 6 bases, with 13 bases spanning the gap.

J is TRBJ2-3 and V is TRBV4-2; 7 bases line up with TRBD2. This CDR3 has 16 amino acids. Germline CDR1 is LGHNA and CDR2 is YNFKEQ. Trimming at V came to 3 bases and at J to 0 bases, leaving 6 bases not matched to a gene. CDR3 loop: CASSHSSGTSTDTQYF. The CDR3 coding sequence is TGTGCCAGCAGCCATTCTAGCGGTACTAGCACAGATACGCAGTATTTT.

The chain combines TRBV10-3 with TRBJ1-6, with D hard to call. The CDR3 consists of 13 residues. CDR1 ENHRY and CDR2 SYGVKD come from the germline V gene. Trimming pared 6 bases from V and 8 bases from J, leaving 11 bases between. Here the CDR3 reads CAIRVESDSPLHF. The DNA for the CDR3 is TGTGCCATCAGGGTCGAATCAGATTCACCCCTCCACTTT.

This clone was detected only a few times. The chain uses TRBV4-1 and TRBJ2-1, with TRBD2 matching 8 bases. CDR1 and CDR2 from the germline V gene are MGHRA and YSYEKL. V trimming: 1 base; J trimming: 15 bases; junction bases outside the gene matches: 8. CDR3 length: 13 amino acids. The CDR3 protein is CASSQGERGSRFF. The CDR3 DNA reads TGCGCCAGCAGCCAAGGCGAGCGGGGGTCCCGGTTCTTC.

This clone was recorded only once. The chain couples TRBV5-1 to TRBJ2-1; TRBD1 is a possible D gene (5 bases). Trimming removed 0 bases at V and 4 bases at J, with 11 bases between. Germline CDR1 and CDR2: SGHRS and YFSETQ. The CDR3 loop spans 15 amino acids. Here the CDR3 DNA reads TGCGCCAGCAGCTTGGGACAGAGTAATTACAATGAGCAGTTCTTC. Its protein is CASSLGQSNYNEQFF.